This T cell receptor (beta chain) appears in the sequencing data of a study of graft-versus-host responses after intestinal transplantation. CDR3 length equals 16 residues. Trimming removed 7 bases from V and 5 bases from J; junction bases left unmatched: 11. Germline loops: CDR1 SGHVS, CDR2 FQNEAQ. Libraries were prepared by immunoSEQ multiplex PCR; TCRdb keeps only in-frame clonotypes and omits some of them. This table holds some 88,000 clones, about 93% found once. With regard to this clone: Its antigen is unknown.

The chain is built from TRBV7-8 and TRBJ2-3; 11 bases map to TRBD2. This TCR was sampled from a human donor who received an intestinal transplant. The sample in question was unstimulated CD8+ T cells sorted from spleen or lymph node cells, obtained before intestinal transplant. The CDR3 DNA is TGTGCCAGCATGGGGAGTAGCGGGGGGGCCGAAGATACGCAGTATTTT. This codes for CASMGSSGGAEDTQYF. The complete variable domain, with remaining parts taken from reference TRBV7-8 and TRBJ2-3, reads GAGVSQSPRYKVAKRGQDVALRCDPISGHVSLFWYQQALGQGPEFLTYFQNEAQLDKSGLPSDRFFAERPEGSVSTLKIQRTQQEDSAVYLCASMGSSGGAEDTQYFGPGTRLTVL.